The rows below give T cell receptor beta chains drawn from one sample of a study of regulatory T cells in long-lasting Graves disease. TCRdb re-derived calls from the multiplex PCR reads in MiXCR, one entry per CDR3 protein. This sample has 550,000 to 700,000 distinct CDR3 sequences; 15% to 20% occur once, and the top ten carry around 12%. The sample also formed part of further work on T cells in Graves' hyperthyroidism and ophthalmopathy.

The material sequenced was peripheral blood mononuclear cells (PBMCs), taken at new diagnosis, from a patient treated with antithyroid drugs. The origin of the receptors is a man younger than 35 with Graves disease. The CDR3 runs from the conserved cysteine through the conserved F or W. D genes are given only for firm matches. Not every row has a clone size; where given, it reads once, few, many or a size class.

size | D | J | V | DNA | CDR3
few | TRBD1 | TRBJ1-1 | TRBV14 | TGTGCCAGCAGCCACACCGGGACAGGGGAGGCGACTGAAGCTTTCTTT | CASSHTGTGEATEAFF
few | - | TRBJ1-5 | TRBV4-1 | TGCGCCAGCAGCCCGACACCAAGTAATCAGCCCCAGCATTTT | CASSPTPSNQPQHF
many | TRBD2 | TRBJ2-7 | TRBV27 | TGTGCCAGCAGTACGCCGGGACTAGCGGGAGTAGTGTACTTC | CASSTPGLAGVVYF
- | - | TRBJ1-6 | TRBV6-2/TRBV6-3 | TGTGCCAGCAGTGAAGGGATACAGGGTTCACCCCTCCACTTT | CASSEGIQGSPLHF
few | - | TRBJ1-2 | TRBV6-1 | TGTGCCAGCAGGAGGGACGTCTATGGCTACACCTTC | CASRRDVYGYTF
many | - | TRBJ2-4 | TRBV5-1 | TGCGCCAGCAGCTTGGCTGGGTTCAAAAACATTCAGTACTTC | CASSLAGFKNIQYF
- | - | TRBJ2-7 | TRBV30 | TGTGCCTGGAGTAAACTTTCCGGGATATCAATCGAGCAGTACTTC | CAWSKLSGISIEQYF
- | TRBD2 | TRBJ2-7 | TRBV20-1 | TGCAGTGCTCCTATCCGACTAGCTTACGAGCAGTACTTC | CSAPIRLAYEQYF
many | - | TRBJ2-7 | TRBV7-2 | - | CASSPVPGGSTYEQYF
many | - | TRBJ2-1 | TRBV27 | TGTGCCAGCAGCCCCATCCCCAGTGAGCAGTTCTTC | CASSPIPSEQFF
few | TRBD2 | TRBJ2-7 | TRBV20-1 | TGCAGTGCTAGCGGGGCCGGGACTAGCGTATACGAGCAGTACTTC | CSASGAGTSVYEQYF
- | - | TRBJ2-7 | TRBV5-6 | TGTGCCAGCAGCCAAAGTGCTCTCATTCTCTACGAGCAGTACTTC | CASSQSALILYEQYF
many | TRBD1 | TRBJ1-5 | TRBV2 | TGTGCCAGCAGTTTCCGGGACAGTTATCAGCCCCAGCATTTT | CASSFRDSYQPQHF
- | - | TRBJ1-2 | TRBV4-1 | TGCGCCAGCAGACTATGGAGGGGGGTGCGGGCTAACTATGGCTACACCTTC | CASRLWRGVRANYGYTF
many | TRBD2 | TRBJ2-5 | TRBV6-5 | TGTGCCAGCAGTTACTCTCCTAGCGGGAGGGAGACCCAGTACTTC | CASSYSPSGRETQYF
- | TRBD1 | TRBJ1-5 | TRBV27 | TGTGCCAGCAGTTCAAGGACAGGGCGAGCTCATCAGCCCCAGCATTTT | CASSSRTGRAHQPQHF
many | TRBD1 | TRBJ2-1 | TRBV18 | TGTGCCAGCTCCTTCGGACAGGGGGACTACAATGAGCAGTTCTTC | CASSFGQGDYNEQFF